This record concerns one TCR beta chain sequence. Treatment meaning: randomized to nivolumab then ipilimumab (arm A) or the reverse (arm B). The method was immunoSEQ multiplex PCR; TCRdb's version includes in-frame clones alone and lacks a portion of them. The sample includes some 5,000 clones, over 65% of them seen just once. This CDR3 region has 16 residues. The junction had 6 bases not matched to a gene; V was cut back by 1 base and J by 4 bases. Germline V gives CDR1 SGHRS, CDR2 YFSETQ. This sample is part of a study of sequential checkpoint blockade in melanoma. Study context: Each arm's sequence ended with maintenance nivolumab.

The receptor was isolated from a human donor with melanoma. The source material was CD8+ T cells sorted from blood (inferred from file names), sampled from a patient given nivolumab and ipilimumab in sequence. The genes are TRBV5-1 and TRBJ2-7, with TRBD2 identical over 12 bases. CDR3 amino acids: CASSLFATSGGYEQYF. Written as DNA, the CDR3 is TGCGCCAGCAGCTTGTTTGCGACTAGCGGGGGTTACGAGCAGTACTTC.